The clone carrying this TCR beta chain was picked up many times. The antigen is unknown. This CDR3 has 17 amino acids. CDR1 and CDR2 (germline): DFQATT, SNEGSKA (reference sequence). V gave up 3 bases and J gave up 5 bases, with 23 bases separating them. This entry is derived from a study of glioma-infiltrating T cells. Amplification of TCR alpha and beta CDR3 regions from RNA used iRepertoire nested multiplex PCR. Input was 100-400 ng of tissue mRNA or PBMC total RNA. TCRdb ran MiXCR on the multiplex PCR reads and lists one entry per CDR3 protein. The table has about 130,000 distinct CDR3 sequences, about 25% seen once. Overall study findings and caveats: Only very few CDR3 sequences appeared in both tissue and blood. Tissue-blood divergence was below expectation in non-neoplastic patients, above in gliomas.

This clonotype was sampled from a human donor with low-grade glioma or glioblastoma, undergoing nonglioma brain surgery, or in good health (not recorded which). The chain couples TRBV20-1 to TRBJ2-1, with D possibly matching TRBD2 (6 bases). Sequencing was done on a sample of glioma tissue, nonneoplastic brain tissue, or PBMCs (not recorded which). CDR3 region: CSARTRGSGSFDNEQFF. The CDR3, as DNA: TGCAGTGCTAGGACCCGGGGTAGCGGTTCCTTCGACAATGAGCAGTTCTTC.